This passage covers 30 T cell receptor beta chains from one sample sequenced in a study of T cell repertoires in cytomegalovirus infection. Using its own MiXCR run on the reads, TCRdb lists one record per CDR3 protein. The sample has about 450,000 distinct CDR3 sequences, roughly a third seen once. Specimen: PBMCs. The receptors stem from a human donor in good health (CMV status not recorded). Some clones in this sample may be carry-over from other donors' samples.

The chain has TRBV10-3 and TRBJ1-2; D is unclear. The CDR3 totals 12 residues. Germline loops: CDR1 ENHRY, CDR2 SYGVKD. Trimming pared 3 bases from V and 3 bases from J, leaving 5 bases between. For the CDR3, the DNA is TGTGCCATCAGTGAAGGAGACTATGGCTACACCTTC. It yields the protein CAISEGDYGYTF.

This clonotype was counted only a few times. The V gene is TRBV5-4, the J gene TRBJ1-1; possible D gene TRBD1, 6 bases. V dropped 6 bases and J dropped 8 bases, with 26 bases sitting between them. Germline-derived CDR1 and CDR2 are SGHNT and YYREEE (reference sequence). The CDR3 consists of 16 residues. DNA for the CDR3: TGTGCCAGCACCCCCAGGGGTTCTAGTTCCCATGCCGAAGCTTTCTTT. Protein product: CASTPRGSSSHAEAFF. Supplemented by reference TRBV5-4 and TRBJ1-1, the full variable domain reads ETGVTQSPTHLIKTRGQQVTLRCSSQSGHNTVSWYQQALGQGPQFIFQYYREEENGRGNFPPRFSGLQFPNYSSELNVNALELDDSALYLCASTPRGSSSHAEAFFGQGTRLTVV.

This clonotype has at least ten counts. V gene TRBV18 combines with J gene TRBJ1-3; D is ambiguous. Germline V gene sequence: CDR1 KGHSH, CDR2 LQKENI. The CDR3 length is 14 residues. V shed 2 bases and J shed 0 bases, with 5 bases lying between them. The CDR3 DNA follows: TGTGCCAGCTCACCAGGGAGCTCTGGAAACACCATATATTTT. Its translation: CASSPGSSGNTIYF.

The chain employs TRBV12-3 or TRBV12-4 and TRBJ2-1, with D uncertain. V shed 6 bases and J shed 0 bases, with 12 bases lying between them. This CDR3 comprises 15 residues. The CDR3 sequence: CASSPAPPSYNEQFF. The CDR3 DNA sequence: TGTGCCAGCAGCCCCGCTCCTCCCTCCTACAATGAGCAGTTCTTC.

In regard to this clonotype: Mismatch with germline at one junction end may stem from a read error. The rearrangement joins TRBV6-5 to TRBJ2-6; D might be TRBD1 or TRBD2, each matching 5 bases. CDR1 and CDR2 from the germline V gene are MNHEY and SVGAGI. This CDR3 spans 15 amino acids. The chain's CDR3 is CASKNGASGANVMTF. Written as DNA, the CDR3 is TGTGCCAGCAAAAACGGGGCCTCTGGGGCCAACGTCATGACTTTC.

The chain recombines TRBV7-9 with TRBJ2-5; 13 nucleotides agree with TRBD2. The CDR3 sequence is 17 residues long. Germline CDR1 and CDR2: SEHNR and FQNEAQ (reference sequence). J gave up 3 bases and V 5 bases, and 9 bases lay outside the gene matches. CDR3: CASSVGGTSGEKETQYF. CDR3 nucleotide sequence: TGTGCCAGCAGCGTAGGGGGGACTAGCGGGGAAAAAGAGACCCAGTACTTC.

The chain couples TRBV5-1 to TRBJ2-7; D is uncertain. Germline V gene sequence: CDR1 SGHRS, CDR2 YFSETQ. Trimming took 3 bases from V and 6 from J, leaving 16 bases between them. The CDR3 runs to 14 residues. CDR3 region: CASSWEGQMREQYF. Here the CDR3 DNA reads TGCGCCAGCAGCTGGGAAGGGCAGATGCGCGAGCAGTACTTC.

This clonotype turned up a few times. Here the CDR3 DNA reads TGTGCCTGGGAAGGCGGAAACACAGATACGCAGTATTTT. It is translated as CAWEGGNTDTQYF. The chain carries TRBV30 and TRBJ2-3; D call uncertain. CDR1 and CDR2 (germline): GTSNPN, SVGIG (reference sequence). The V gene lost 5 bases and the J gene lost 2 bases, with 11 bases spanning the gap. The length of the CDR3 is 13 residues.

The chain employs TRBV30 and TRBJ1-1; D gene uncertain. The V gene lost 2 bases and the J gene lost 0 bases, with 7 bases spanning the gap. The germline gives CDR1 GTSNPN, CDR2 SVGIG (reference sequence). CDR3 size: 13 residues. CDR3 protein: CAWSNGMNTEAFF. The CDR3 DNA sequence: TGTGCCTGGAGTAACGGAATGAACACTGAAGCTTTCTTT. Together with reference TRBV30 and TRBJ1-1, the CDR3 gives the full variable domain: SQTIHQWPATLVQPVGSPLSLECTVEGTSNPNLYWYRQAAGRGLQLLFYSVGIGQISSEVPQNLSASRPQDRQFILSSKKLLLSDSGFYLCAWSNGMNTEAFFGQGTRLTVV.

This clonotype was counted a few times. V is TRBV20-1 and J is TRBJ2-1; unclear D gene. The germline V and J ends were trimmed by 6 bases and 7 bases, with 16 bases remaining between them. Germline V CDR1 and CDR2: DFQATT, SNEGSKA (reference sequence). The CDR3 runs 13 residues. In nucleotides, the CDR3 is TGCAGTGCGTGGTTGGGGATGGGGAATGAGCAGTTCTTC. Its protein is CSAWLGMGNEQFF.

This clonotype was recorded at least ten times. DNA for the CDR3: TGTGCCAGCAGCCGAGACAGGCCTAATGAAAAACTGTTTTTT. Amino acid sequence: CASSRDRPNEKLFF. The chain carries TRBV7-8 and TRBJ1-4; D may be TRBD1 (6 bases). CDR1 is SGHVS and CDR2 is FQNEAQ in the germline V gene. The CDR3 totals 14 residues. V was clipped by 5 bases and J by 3 bases, with 10 bases between them.

The CDR3 nucleotides are TGTGCCAGCCTGGACAGGGCGGCAGGCAATCAGCCCCAGCATTTT. This encodes CASLDRAAGNQPQHF. The genes are TRBV12-3 or TRBV12-4 and TRBJ1-5; the match to TRBD1 covers 8 bases. The trim removed 8 bases at V and 2 bases at J, leaving 8 bases unmatched. This CDR3 region has 15 residues.

This clonotype was observed many times. CDR3 in amino acids: CASSLEGGMNTEAFF. For the CDR3, the DNA is TGTGCCAGCAGCTTAGAGGGAGGCATGAACACTGAAGCTTTCTTT. This sequence joins TRBV7-2 and TRBJ1-1; D is undetermined. This CDR3 spans 15 amino acids. Germline V CDR1 and CDR2: SGHTA, FQGNSA. Trimming removed 1 base from V and 0 bases from J, with 9 bases in between.

The chain has TRBV6-2 or TRBV6-3 and TRBJ1-1; no definite D call. This CDR3 is built from 12 residues. Per germline, CDR1 MNHEY and CDR2 SVGEGT. For the CDR3, the DNA is TGTGCAAGCTGGGATGTACGCACTGAAGCTTTCTTT. Translated: CASWDVRTEAFF.

This clonotype has at least ten counts. The chain couples TRBV19 to TRBJ2-7; no clear D. CDR3 size: 12 residues. Germline CDR1 LNHDA, CDR2 SQIVND (reference sequence). Trimming removed 5 bases at V and 3 bases at J, with 8 bases between. CDR3 region: CASSVDGYEQYF. In DNA, the CDR3 is TGTGCCAGTAGTGTGGACGGCTACGAGCAGTACTTC.

This clonotype has a handful of counts. The chain has TRBV4-1 and TRBJ2-1; TRBD1 matches 8 bases. The CDR3 has 14 residues. The junction had 6 bases not matched to a gene; V was cut back by 6 bases and J by 5 bases. Germline V gives CDR1 MGHRA, CDR2 YSYEKL. In DNA form, the CDR3 reads TGCGCCAGCAGGCTACAGGGGGGTAACAATGAGCAGTTCTTC. This translates into CASRLQGGNNEQFF.

The V call is TRBV6-1, the J call TRBJ1-1; unclear D gene. Trimming stripped 6 bases from V and 5 bases from J, with 16 bases between. Germline V gene sequence: CDR1 MNHNS, CDR2 SASEGT. This CDR3 is built from 14 residues. CDR3 DNA sequence: TGTGCCAGCAGGGTCGGGGAGGGAAGGACTGAAGCTTTCTTT. This codes for CASRVGEGRTEAFF.

This clonotype was recorded many times. The chain carries TRBV10-3 and TRBJ2-1; tentative D call: TRBD2 (6 bases). This CDR3 is 15 amino acids long. V was shortened by 0 bases and J by 2 bases, with 8 bases between the two germline ends. The germline V gene encodes CDR1 ENHRY and CDR2 SYGVKD. The CDR3 here is CAISESSGPYNEQFF. The CDR3 DNA sequence: TGTGCCATCAGTGAGTCTAGCGGCCCCTACAATGAGCAGTTCTTC.

J is TRBJ2-7 and V is TRBV7-2, with 8 positions matching TRBD1. V trimming: 11 bases; J trimming: 4 bases; junction bases outside the gene matches: 19. Germline-derived CDR1 and CDR2 are SGHTA and FQGNSA. CDR3 length equals 16 residues. CDR3 loop: CACVSAGTGGSYEQYF. Written as DNA, the CDR3 is TGTGCCTGCGTCTCCGCCGGGACAGGTGGCAGTTACGAGCAGTACTTC.

This clonotype has at least ten counts. The chain links TRBV7-8 to TRBJ1-2; the D gene is possibly TRBD1 (6 bases). The germline CDR1 and CDR2 sequences are SGHVS and FQNEAQ. With 1 base removed from V and 3 bases from J, the gap between germline ends came to 9 bases. CDR3 length: 14 amino acids. The CDR3 loop reads CASSLGHRDYGYTF. The CDR3 DNA is TGTGCCAGCAGCTTAGGTCACAGGGACTATGGCTACACCTTC.

The chain couples TRBV6-5 to TRBJ2-3; possibly TRBD2 for D (6 bases). CDR3 length: 15 residues. The germline gives CDR1 MNHEY, CDR2 SVGAGI. The V and J ends lost 10 bases and 1 base respectively, with 18 bases between them. CDR3 amino acids: CATAYLPGGTDTQYF. Here the CDR3 DNA reads TGTGCCACCGCATATCTGCCGGGGGGCACAGATACGCAGTATTTT.

This chain connects TRBV15 to TRBJ2-5, with D possibly matching TRBD2 (6 bases). Germline assignment: CDR1 LNHNV and CDR2 YYDKDF (reference sequence). Trimming removed 4 bases from V and 2 bases from J, with 11 bases in between. The CDR3 is made up of 14 amino acids. The DNA of the CDR3 is TGTGCCACCAGCACCCGGGGGAATCAAGAGACCCAGTACTTC. This sequence encodes CATSTRGNQETQYF.

This clonotype has only a few counts. The J gene is TRBJ2-3, the V gene TRBV6-1; possibly TRBD1 or TRBD2 for D (5 bases each). Trimming removed 5 bases at V and 6 bases at J, with 18 bases between. This CDR3 is built from 15 residues. Germline V lookup: CDR1 MNHNS, CDR2 SASEGT. CDR3 loop: CASSTPGREGDTQYF. CDR3 nucleotides: TGTGCCAGCAGTACGCCGGGACGCGAGGGGGATACGCAGTATTTT.

J is TRBJ2-1 and V is TRBV4-1; TRBD1 matches at 7 bases. The CDR3 loop spans 16 amino acids. Looked up from germline, CDR1 is MGHRA and CDR2 is YSYEKL. V dropped 1 base and J dropped 3; count of bases not matched to a gene: 6. Here the CDR3 reads CASSQVYRDSYNEQFF. For the CDR3, the DNA is TGCGCCAGCAGCCAAGTGTACCGGGACAGCTACAATGAGCAGTTCTTC.

This clonotype has a handful of counts. The chain joins TRBV2 to TRBJ2-1; D gene uncertain. Germline V lookup: CDR1 SNHLY, CDR2 FYNNEI. The V and J ends lost 7 bases and 1 base respectively, with 5 bases between them. The CDR3 contains 12 residues. CDR3 sequence (DNA): TGTGCCAGCATCGAATCCTACAATGAGCAGTTCTTC. It is translated as CASIESYNEQFF.

This clonotype occurred many times. The genes are TRBV12-3 or TRBV12-4 and TRBJ2-7; TRBD1 might be the D (5 bases). The CDR3 length is 14 residues. The V and J ends lost 5 bases and 3 bases respectively, with 14 bases between them. The CDR3 protein is CASSPRRQRYEQYF. CDR3 nucleotides: TGTGCCAGCAGTCCGCGAAGACAGCGCTACGAGCAGTACTTC.

This clonotype has a count of ten or more. The rearrangement joins TRBV28 to TRBJ2-3; a possible D gene is TRBD2 (5 bases). The CDR3 has 16 amino acids. V was pared by 5 bases and J by 2 bases, with 17 bases between. Germline V gene sequence: CDR1 MDHEN, CDR2 SYDVKM. CDR3 region: CASSRPEAAVTDTQYF. CDR3 bases: TGTGCCAGCAGTCGACCGGAGGCCGCGGTCACAGATACGCAGTATTTT.

V is TRBV7-9 and J is TRBJ2-7; the D call may be TRBD1 or TRBD2 (5 bases each). Germline lookup yields CDR1 SEHNR and CDR2 FQNEAQ (reference sequence). The length of the CDR3 is 14 residues. V was pared by 4 bases and J by 5 bases, with 15 bases between. For the CDR3, the DNA is TGTGCCAGCAGCTCCAGGACCGGGGCAAACGAGCAGTACTTC. As protein: CASSSRTGANEQYF. Combining the CDR3 with reference TRBV7-9 and TRBJ2-7 gives the whole variable domain DTGVSQNPRHKITKRGQNVTFRCDPISEHNRLYWYRQTLGQGPEFLTYFQNEAQLEKSRLLSDRFSAERPKGSFSTLEIQRTEQGDSAMYLCASSSRTGANEQYFGPGTRLTVT.

The CDR3 is CASLPWGSGGYLDYNEQFF. DNA of the CDR3: TGTGCCAGCCTACCCTGGGGCAGCGGGGGGTACCTTGACTACAATGAGCAGTTCTTC. The chain couples TRBV6-1 to TRBJ2-1; 9 bases fit TRBD2. J gave up 3 bases and V 8 bases, and 20 bases lay outside the gene matches. CDR1 MNHNS and CDR2 SASEGT come from the germline V gene. CDR3 length: 19 amino acids.

Regarding this clonotype: Relative to the germline gene, one junction end is altered; a read error may explain this. The chain links TRBV19 to TRBJ2-4, with a possible D match to TRBD2 (5 bases). The CDR3 length is 16 residues. The germline CDR1 and CDR2 sequences are LNHDA and SQIVND (reference sequence). The CDR3 reads CAISTAAGIAKNIQYF. In DNA, the CDR3 is TGTGCCATTAGTACCGCCGCGGGCATAGCCAAAAACATTCAGTACTTC.